The next 32 T cell receptor beta chains were all read from a single sample in a study of blood T cell repertoires in COVID-19. Some clones are missing from TCRdb's copy, which holds only in-frame ones; the method was immunoSEQ multiplex PCR. The sample contains more than 150,000 clones, over 80% of which appear only once. The specimen sequenced was peripheral blood. These receptors originate from a woman between 35 and 50 years old with acute or convalescent COVID-19.

The rearrangement uses TRBV28 and TRBJ2-1; no clear D. V lost 3 bases and J lost 9, with 9 bases in between. The CDR3 runs 12 residues. CDR1 and CDR2 (germline): MDHEN, SYDVKM. The CDR3 DNA reads as TGTGCCAGCAGTTTGAGTATCCCTGAGCAGTTCTTC. Its translation is CASSLSIPEQFF.

The rearrangement links TRBV2 to TRBJ2-1; D gene uncertain. This CDR3 region has 11 residues. Germline lookup yields CDR1 SNHLY and CDR2 FYNNEI. Trimming cost V 8 bases and J 4 bases, with 6 bases left between them. The CDR3 loop is CASLQYNEQFF. The CDR3 DNA reads as TGTGCCAGCCTTCAGTACAATGAGCAGTTCTTC.

This clone was detected only a few times. This rearrangement joins TRBV27 to TRBJ1-2; a possible D gene is TRBD1 (5 bases). V lost 2 bases, J lost 0 bases, and 7 bases lay in between. Germline assignment: CDR1 MNHEY and CDR2 SMNVEV (reference sequence). CDR3 length equals 14 residues. The CDR3 DNA reads as TGTGCCAGCAGTTTAAGCAGGGCTAACTATGGCTACACCTTC. Translation gives CASSLSRANYGYTF.

The chain carries TRBV2 and TRBJ2-5, with a possible D match to TRBD2 (5 bases). Deletions cut 5 bases from V and 4 bases from J, with 11 bases between. The CDR3 covers 13 residues. Germline assignment: CDR1 SNHLY and CDR2 FYNNEI. The DNA for the CDR3 is TGTGCCAGCAGTTCAGGAGGAGGAGAGACCCAGTACTTC. This gives the protein CASSSGGGETQYF.

The V gene is TRBV5-8, the J gene TRBJ1-3; D is ambiguous. This CDR3 contains 12 residues. Deletions cut 5 bases from V and 2 bases from J, with 5 bases between. Germline V gene sequence: CDR1 SGHTS, CDR2 YDEGEE. The CDR3 loop reads CASRSAGNTIYF. The CDR3 region has the DNA TGTGCCAGCAGGTCCGCTGGAAACACCATATATTTT.

This clone was picked up one time. This chain connects TRBV24-1 to TRBJ2-2; a weak D match, TRBD1 (6 bases). The CDR3 totals 14 residues. Per germline, CDR1 KGHDR and CDR2 SFDVKD. The V gene lost 4 bases and the J gene lost 1 base, with 6 bases spanning the gap. DNA of the CDR3: TGTGCCACCAGTGAGACAGGGAACACCGGGGAGCTGTTTTTT. This translates into CATSETGNTGELFF.

The rearrangement joins TRBV4-1 to TRBJ2-5; no reliable D call. The CDR3 runs 15 residues. V lost 0 bases and J 4 bases, leaving 12 bases between the germline ends. Germline V gene sequence: CDR1 MGHRA, CDR2 YSYEKL. For the CDR3, the DNA is TGCGCCAGCAGCCAAGAAGCGCGCAGCCCAGAGACCCAGTACTTC. This sequence encodes CASSQEARSPETQYF.

This clone is a singleton in its sample. This sequence joins TRBV28 and TRBJ2-7; a weak D match, TRBD1 (5 bases). Trimming cost V 10 bases and J 3 bases, with 10 bases left between them. This CDR3 is 11 amino acids long. Germline V gene data show CDR1 as MDHEN and CDR2 as SYDVKM. CDR3 region: CANRNYYEQYF. The CDR3 coding sequence is TGTGCCAACAGGAACTACTACGAGCAGTACTTC.

The chain links TRBV5-4 to TRBJ1-5; D is possibly TRBD1 (5 bases). This CDR3 has 15 residues. Trimming cost V 4 bases and J 7 bases, with 18 bases left between them. Germline V CDR1 and CDR2: SGHNT, YYREEE (reference sequence). CDR3 in amino acids: CASSQTPGREQPQHF. Here the CDR3 DNA reads TGTGCCAGCAGCCAAACTCCAGGGAGGGAGCAGCCCCAGCATTTT.

This clone was found once. The J gene is TRBJ2-7, the V gene TRBV29-1; D is perhaps TRBD1 (5 bases). The CDR3 length is 11 residues. In germline, CDR1 is SQVTM, CDR2 ANQGSEA. V lost 4 bases and J lost 6, with 10 bases in between. CDR3 sequence reads: CSVVGVGEQYF. DNA for the CDR3: TGCAGCGTTGTAGGGGTGGGCGAGCAGTACTTC.

The rearrangement joins TRBV6-5 to TRBJ2-7; 8 nucleotides line up with TRBD1. The CDR3 length is 15 residues. The germline V gene has CDR1 MNHEY and CDR2 SVGAGI. After removal of 6 bases from V and 2 bases from J, the junction contained 9 bases not matched to a gene. The CDR3 coding sequence is TGTGCCAGCAGCAACCCTTGGGACAGGACCTACGAGCAGTACTTC. It specifies CASSNPWDRTYEQYF.

V gene TRBV28 combines with J gene TRBJ1-5, with D perhaps matching TRBD1 (6 bases). CDR1 is MDHEN and CDR2 is SYDVKM in the germline V gene. With 4 bases removed from V and 9 bases from J, the gap between germline ends came to 19 bases. This CDR3 is 15 amino acids long. The CDR3: CASSWGQGFRRPQHF. DNA for the CDR3: TGTGCCAGCAGTTGGGGTCAGGGGTTTCGTCGGCCCCAGCATTTT.

V gene TRBV27 combines with J gene TRBJ2-1; tentative D call: TRBD2 (6 bases). V lost 5 bases and J lost 0, with 8 bases in between. The CDR3 sequence is 14 residues long. The germline V gene has CDR1 MNHEY and CDR2 SMNVEV (reference sequence). CDR3: CASSGGGSYNEQFF. Here the CDR3 DNA reads TGTGCCAGCAGTGGGGGAGGCTCCTACAATGAGCAGTTCTTC.

This clone showed up just once. The chain is built from TRBV15 and TRBJ1-4; tentatively, D is TRBD1 (5 bases). Germline loops: CDR1 LNHNV, CDR2 YYDKDF (reference sequence). This CDR3 contains 17 residues. Trimming pared 1 base from V and 4 bases from J, leaving 16 bases between. CDR3 loop: CATSRGTTGVRNEKLFF. The CDR3 DNA reads TGTGCCACCAGCAGAGGGACTACGGGGGTCCGTAATGAAAAACTGTTTTTT.

This clone has only one observation. The rearrangement links TRBV7-9 to TRBJ2-7; 7 nucleotides agree with TRBD1. The V and J ends lost 4 bases and 3 bases, in that order; junction bases with no gene match: 6. CDR3 length: 14 residues. Germline CDR1 reads SEHNR; CDR2 reads FQNEAQ (reference sequence). CDR3 DNA: TGTGCCAGCAGCTCTGACAGGGATATCTACGAGCAGTACTTC. Translation: CASSSDRDIYEQYF.

The genes are TRBV28 and TRBJ1-4; 8 bases are shared with TRBD1. The V and J ends lost 4 bases and 4 bases, in that order; junction bases with no gene match: 5. From germline, CDR1 is MDHEN and CDR2 SYDVKM. CDR3 length: 15 amino acids. The CDR3 DNA follows: TGTGCCAGCAGTTCGCGGGACAGGCTTAATGAAAAACTGTTTTTT. Encoded protein: CASSSRDRLNEKLFF.

The V gene is TRBV12-3 or TRBV12-4, the J gene TRBJ1-5; D perhaps matches TRBD1 (5 bases). Trimming took 6 bases from V and 16 from J, leaving 22 bases between them. The CDR3 totals 13 residues. CDR3 sequence: CASRDTTGSVAHF. CDR3 in DNA: TGTGCCAGCAGGGACACCACAGGATCGGTAGCTCATTTT.

The chain carries TRBV5-1 and TRBJ2-1, with D tentatively TRBD2 (7 bases). The V gene lost 9 bases and the J gene lost 6 bases, with 19 bases spanning the gap. The CDR3 loop spans 14 amino acids. Germline assignment: CDR1 SGHRS and CDR2 YFSETQ. This chain's CDR3 is CATGSGGPGNEQFF. The DNA of the CDR3 is TGCGCCACCGGGTCGGGGGGCCCAGGCAATGAGCAGTTCTTC. The variable domain in full, completed from reference TRBV5-1 and TRBJ2-1, reads KAGVTQTPRYLIKTRGQQVTLSCSPISGHRSVSWYQQTPGQGLQFLFEYFSETQRNKGNFPGRFSGRQFSNSRSEMNVSTLELGDSALYLCATGSGGPGNEQFFGPGTRLTVL.

The V gene is TRBV30, the J gene TRBJ1-1; D call uncertain. The CDR3 loop spans 14 amino acids. With 2 bases removed from V and 0 bases from J, the gap between germline ends came to 10 bases. Germline values: CDR1 GTSNPN, CDR2 SVGIG (reference sequence). This CDR3 reads CAWSRQRMNTEAFF. The CDR3 DNA reads as TGTGCCTGGAGTAGACAACGAATGAACACTGAAGCTTTCTTT.

The genes are TRBV5-1 and TRBJ1-1; D remains unclear. Trimming removed 0 bases from V and 3 bases from J, with 9 bases in between. Per the germline V gene, CDR1 is SGHRS and CDR2 is YFSETQ. CDR3 length: 14 residues. CDR3 sequence reads: CASSLGTRDTEAFF. The CDR3 DNA follows: TGCGCCAGCAGCTTGGGCACCCGGGACACTGAAGCTTTCTTT.

The rearrangement links TRBV6-1 to TRBJ2-7, with 13 bases lining up with TRBD2. The CDR3 has 17 amino acids. Looked up from germline, CDR1 is MNHNS and CDR2 is SASEGT. Trimming at V came to 3 bases and at J to 4 bases, leaving 9 bases not matched to a gene. CDR3 sequence reads: CASSEALTSGRRYEQYF. The CDR3 coding sequence is TGTGCCAGCAGTGAGGCCCTGACTAGCGGGAGGAGGTACGAGCAGTACTTC.

The chain couples TRBV9 to TRBJ1-2; 7 nucleotides agree with TRBD1. CDR3 length: 14 amino acids. From germline, CDR1 is SGDLS and CDR2 YYNGEE. V trimming: 2 bases; J trimming: 8 bases; junction bases outside the gene matches: 9. DNA for the CDR3: TGTGCCAGCAGCGTTGTAGAGGGGGCGAAGGGCTACACCTTC. It codes for CASSVVEGAKGYTF.

This chain joins TRBV2 and TRBJ2-1; D gene unclear. Germline CDR1 and CDR2: SNHLY and FYNNEI. V lost 5 bases and J 2 bases, leaving 7 bases between the germline ends. The CDR3 runs to 13 residues. The CDR3 nucleotides read TGTGCCAGCAGTTTGAGGACCTACAATGAGCAGTTCTTC. Translated, it gives CASSLRTYNEQFF.

This chain connects TRBV6-1 to TRBJ2-3, with 7 bases matching TRBD1. Per germline, CDR1 MNHNS and CDR2 SASEGT. J lost 4 bases, V lost 2 bases, and 12 bases had no gene match. The CDR3 is made up of 17 amino acids. CDR3 region: CASSEYLDRAWADTQYF. As DNA, the CDR3 is TGTGCCAGCAGTGAATACTTAGACAGGGCTTGGGCAGATACGCAGTATTTT.

The chain uses TRBV18 and TRBJ2-5, with 7 bases fitting TRBD2. With V trimmed by 5 bases and J by 3 bases, 9 bases remained unmatched. The germline CDR1 and CDR2 sequences are KGHSH and LQKENI. The CDR3 is 15 residues long. CDR3 loop: CASSAGPSGEETQYF. The CDR3 DNA reads TGTGCCAGCTCAGCTGGGCCAAGCGGGGAAGAGACCCAGTACTTC.

This clone was counted only a few times. The chain links TRBV5-4 to TRBJ1-5; D ambiguous. This CDR3 is 15 amino acids long. Trimming left V 3 bases short and J 3 bases short, with 13 bases between. The germline V gene has CDR1 SGHNT and CDR2 YYREEE (reference sequence). CDR3 sequence reads: CASSWGGGFNQPQHF. The CDR3 region has the DNA TGTGCCAGCAGCTGGGGTGGAGGGTTCAATCAGCCCCAGCATTTT.

The chain joins TRBV11-2 to TRBJ2-1; TRBD2 agrees at 9 bases. The CDR3 has 16 residues. The V gene end was trimmed by 5 bases and the J gene end by 10 bases; junction bases not matched to a gene: 15. The V gene's germline CDR1 is SGHAT and CDR2 FQNNGV. CDR3 sequence reads: CASSPRLQTSGVEQFF. The CDR3 coding sequence is TGTGCCAGCAGCCCCCGGCTGCAGACTAGCGGCGTCGAGCAGTTCTTC.

V and J are TRBV7-9 and TRBJ1-1; D remains ambiguous. The CDR3 sequence is 12 residues long. V lost 5 bases and J lost 2, with 6 bases in between. CDR1 and CDR2 from the germline V gene are SEHNR and FQNEAQ (reference sequence). CDR3 sequence (DNA): TGTGCCAGCAGCCGAACTAACACTGAAGCTTTCTTT. Its protein product is CASSRTNTEAFF.

The chain uses TRBV12-3 or TRBV12-4 and TRBJ1-1; D call uncertain. This CDR3 comprises 11 residues. V gave up 6 bases and J gave up 10 bases, with 12 bases separating them. DNA for the CDR3: TGTGCCAGCAGCGCGGGGTATATAGCTTTCTTT. It specifies CASSAGYIAFF.

The genes are TRBV9 and TRBJ2-3; TRBD2 is a possible D gene (6 bases). The CDR3 contains 15 residues. Trimming removed 0 bases at V and 5 bases at J, with 13 bases between. Germline assignment: CDR1 SGDLS and CDR2 YYNGEE. Here the CDR3 reads CASSVGAGLVDTQYF. As DNA, the CDR3 is TGTGCCAGCAGCGTAGGGGCGGGGCTGGTAGATACGCAGTATTTT.

V and J are TRBV30 and TRBJ1-1; D is unclear. CDR1 and CDR2 from the germline V gene are GTSNPN and SVGIG (reference sequence). The germline V and J ends were trimmed by 4 bases and 0 bases, with 15 bases remaining between them. The CDR3 sequence is 15 residues long. DNA for the CDR3: TGTGCCTGGATTACGGGGAGCCCTTTGAACACTGAAGCTTTCTTT. The encoded protein is CAWITGSPLNTEAFF. The full variable domain, with the rest looked up from reference TRBV30 and TRBJ1-1, is SQTIHQWPATLVQPVGSPLSLECTVEGTSNPNLYWYRQAAGRGLQLLFYSVGIGQISSEVPQNLSASRPQDRQFILSSKKLLLSDSGFYLCAWITGSPLNTEAFFGQGTRLTVV.

This chain links TRBV5-1 with TRBJ2-2; TRBD2 matches at 10 bases. Germline V CDR1 and CDR2: SGHRS, YFSETQ. The CDR3 has 16 amino acids. Trimming removed 0 bases from V and 7 bases from J; junction bases left unmatched: 6. The CDR3 is CASSLVASGGGGELFF. CDR3 nucleotides: TGCGCCAGCAGCTTGGTTGCTAGCGGGGGCGGCGGGGAGCTGTTTTTT.